The 27 T cell receptor beta chains reported below all come from one sample, sequenced in a study of OX40 agonist ivuxolimab in advanced cancers. The data were produced by immunoSEQ multiplex PCR, yet TCRdb's version contains in-frame clones alone and is incomplete. The data show 75,000 to 90,000 clones, about nine tenths seen once. Sequenced here: CD4+ or CD8+ T cells sorted from blood, sampled in a trial of the OX40 agonist ivuxolimab. All receptors derive from an adult with an advanced solid tumor such as melanoma, head and neck, liver or kidney cancer.

The rearrangement links TRBV14 to TRBJ2-1; D gene unclear. This CDR3 comprises 14 residues. Per the germline V gene, CDR1 is SGHDN and CDR2 is FVKESK. V gave up 1 base and J gave up 3 bases, with 7 bases separating them. The CDR3 nucleotides read TGTGCCAGCAGCCAAGTGTGGGGCTACAATGAGCAGTTCTTC. Translation gives CASSQVWGYNEQFF.

This clone was found once. CDR3 sequence: CASSQDEGDTQYF. The CDR3 coding sequence is TGTGCCAGCAGCCAAGATGAGGGAGATACGCAGTATTTT. V usage is TRBV4-2 and J usage is TRBJ2-3, with D possibly being TRBD2 (5 bases). The CDR3 loop spans 13 amino acids. Germline V lookup: CDR1 LGHNA, CDR2 YNFKEQ. Trimming pared 0 bases from V and 5 bases from J, leaving 6 bases between.

The V call is TRBV5-1, the J call TRBJ1-1; possibly TRBD1 for D (5 bases). CDR1 is SGHRS and CDR2 is YFSETQ in the germline V gene. The CDR3 runs 14 residues. Trimming removed 2 bases from V and 0 bases from J, with 8 bases in between. The CDR3 loop is CASSLRTLNTEAFF. The DNA for the CDR3 is TGCGCCAGCAGCTTAAGGACATTGAACACTGAAGCTTTCTTT.

The V call is TRBV2, the J call TRBJ2-1; no clear D. Germline CDR1 reads SNHLY; CDR2 reads FYNNEI. The CDR3 length is 15 residues. V was trimmed by 2 bases and J by 7 bases, leaving 15 bases between them. The CDR3 region has the DNA TGTGCCAGCAGTGAAAGCCGGAGACAAATGAATGAGCAGTTCTTC. It yields the protein CASSESRRQMNEQFF. Based on the CDR3 plus reference TRBV2 and TRBJ2-1, the full variable domain is EPEVTQTPSHQVTQMGQEVILRCVPISNHLYFYWYRQILGQKVEFLVSFYNNEISEKSEIFDDQFSVERPDGSNFTLKIRSTKLEDSAMYFCASSESRRQMNEQFFGPGTRLTVL.

This clone was recorded once. The V gene is TRBV7-9, the J gene TRBJ1-1; possibly TRBD1 for D (5 bases). The germline V gene encodes CDR1 SEHNR and CDR2 FQNEAQ (reference sequence). V shed 2 bases and J shed 0 bases, with 7 bases lying between them. The CDR3 is 14 amino acids. The CDR3 spells CASSLQGLNTEAFF. DNA for the CDR3: TGTGCCAGCAGCTTACAGGGATTGAACACTGAAGCTTTCTTT. The full variable domain, completed using reference TRBV7-9 and TRBJ1-1, is DTGVSQNPRHKITKRGQNVTFRCDPISEHNRLYWYRQTLGQGPEFLTYFQNEAQLEKSRLLSDRFSAERPKGSFSTLEIQRTEQGDSAMYLCASSLQGLNTEAFFGQGTRLTVV.

The gene calls are TRBV6-5 and TRBJ1-2; no clear D. The CDR3 extends over 13 amino acids. Deletions cut 5 bases from V and 4 bases from J, with 11 bases between. CDR1 and CDR2 (germline): MNHEY, SVGAGI. The CDR3 sequence is CASSERRFYGYTF. CDR3 DNA: TGTGCCAGCAGTGAACGACGCTTCTATGGCTACACCTTC.

V usage is TRBV7-8 and J usage is TRBJ2-1; 7 nucleotides align to TRBD2. The CDR3 length is 15 residues. The junction had 12 bases not matched to a gene; V was cut back by 5 bases and J by 8 bases. Germline assignment: CDR1 SGHVS and CDR2 FQNEAQ. The CDR3 nucleotides read TGTGCCAGCAGCCCCACCGCGCGGGGGTTCTATGAGCAGTTCTTC. Translated: CASSPTARGFYEQFF.

The rearrangement links TRBV5-4 to TRBJ2-5; 13 bases match TRBD2. The closer fit of TRBJ2-7 to the DNA end suggests the J call may be wrong. The CDR3 totals 15 residues. Germline values: CDR1 SGHNT, CDR2 YYREEE (reference sequence). Here the CDR3 DNA reads TGTGCCAGCAGCGAGGGACTAGCGGGACTCTACGAGCAGTACTTC. Protein: CASSEGLAGLYEQYF.

The chain employs TRBV30 and TRBJ1-5, with a weak D call TRBD1 (6 bases). Germline CDR1 reads GTSNPN; CDR2 reads SVGIG (reference sequence). CDR3 length: 15 amino acids. V dropped 1 base and J dropped 1 base, with 11 bases sitting between them. The CDR3 DNA sequence: TGTGCCTGGAGTGGACAGGTGATAAGCAATCAGCCCCAGCATTTT. Protein product: CAWSGQVISNQPQHF.

The rearrangement uses TRBV6-1 and TRBJ2-3; TRBD2 matches 15 bases. Looked up from germline, CDR1 is MNHNS and CDR2 is SASEGT. The CDR3 is 16 residues long. Trimming at V came to 4 bases and at J to 5 bases, leaving 4 bases not matched to a gene. CDR3 DNA sequence: TGTGCCAGCAGTGTAGGACTAGCGGGAGGGCAAGATACGCAGTATTTT. Protein sequence: CASSVGLAGGQDTQYF.

J is TRBJ1-6 and V is TRBV6-1; 8 bases agree with TRBD1. The V gene's germline CDR1 is MNHNS and CDR2 SASEGT. The CDR3 has 14 amino acids. J gave up 6 bases and V 11 bases, and 9 bases lay outside the gene matches. CDR3 residues: CAGRFGQGNSPLHF. Here the CDR3 DNA reads TGTGCCGGCCGGTTTGGACAGGGTAATTCACCCCTCCACTTT.

The V call is TRBV5-1, the J call TRBJ2-5; 9 bases map to TRBD1. CDR1 and CDR2 (germline): SGHRS, YFSETQ. V dropped 2 bases and J dropped 4; count of bases not matched to a gene: 6. The CDR3 contains 15 residues. CDR3 nucleotide sequence: TGCGCCAGCAGCTTTAATACAGGGGGCAGAGAGACCCAGTACTTC. Translated, it gives CASSFNTGGRETQYF.

The V gene is TRBV7-8, the J gene TRBJ1-1; tentative D call: TRBD1 (5 bases). The V end was cut by 4 bases, the J end by 4 bases, with 25 bases between. The CDR3 totals 18 residues. The germline V gene encodes CDR1 SGHVS and CDR2 FQNEAQ. CDR3 nucleotides: TGTGCCAGCAGCTCCCCCCGGAGGGGCACTGGGAAAATCACTGAAGCTTTCTTT. Its translation: CASSSPRRGTGKITEAFF.

The chain combines TRBV5-1 with TRBJ1-1; TRBD1 agrees at 9 bases. Germline CDR1 and CDR2: SGHRS and YFSETQ. V lost 2 bases, J lost 10 bases, and 15 bases stayed unmatched. CDR3 length: 16 amino acids. The CDR3: CASSLDPGQGLEGAFF. CDR3 DNA: TGCGCCAGCAGCTTAGATCCGGGACAGGGCTTAGAAGGAGCTTTCTTT.

V and J are TRBV28 and TRBJ2-5; 10 nucleotides align to TRBD2. From germline, CDR1 is MDHEN and CDR2 SYDVKM. The CDR3 consists of 14 residues. The junction had 7 bases not matched to a gene; V was cut back by 7 bases and J by 5 bases. The CDR3 loop reads CASKSGRAGETQYF. CDR3 sequence (DNA): TGTGCCAGCAAAAGCGGGAGGGCCGGGGAGACCCAGTACTTC.

The V gene is TRBV7-6, the J gene TRBJ2-2; 7 nucleotides agree with TRBD2. The CDR3 runs 18 residues. CDR1 and CDR2 from the germline V gene are SGHVS and FNYEAQ. V dropped 3 bases and J dropped 1; count of bases not matched to a gene: 11. The CDR3 loop is CASSLMASGSMNTGELFF. The CDR3 DNA follows: TGTGCCAGCAGCTTGATGGCTAGCGGTTCAATGAACACCGGGGAGCTGTTTTTT.

This rearrangement joins TRBV6-1 to TRBJ2-7, with D perhaps being TRBD1 or TRBD2 (5 bases each). In germline, CDR1 is MNHNS, CDR2 SASEGT. Trimming left V 10 bases short and J 2 bases short, with 18 bases between. There are 14 residues in the CDR3. The CDR3 coding sequence is TGTGCCACCCCGGCCCGTCGAGGGGCCTACGAGCAGTACTTC. Translation: CATPARRGAYEQYF.

CDR3 nucleotides: TGTGCCTGGAGTCCCTTAAAGTGGGAGGAGACCCAGTACTTC. As protein: CAWSPLKWEETQYF. The V call is TRBV30, the J call TRBJ2-5; a weak D match, TRBD2 (5 bases). Germline lookup yields CDR1 GTSNPN and CDR2 SVGIG (reference sequence). The length of the CDR3 is 14 residues. The V and J ends lost 2 bases and 5 bases respectively, with 15 bases between them.

This chain connects TRBV18 to TRBJ2-5, with TRBD1 matching 10 bases. The germline CDR1 and CDR2 sequences are KGHSH and LQKENI. This CDR3 is 15 amino acids long. The V gene end was trimmed by 3 bases and the J gene end by 4 bases; junction bases not matched to a gene: 5. CDR3 region: CASSPGTGVGETQYF. CDR3 sequence (DNA): TGTGCCAGCTCACCCGGGACAGGGGTAGGAGAGACCCAGTACTTC. Full variable domain (remainder filled in from reference TRBV18 and TRBJ2-5): NAGVMQNPRHLVRRRGQEARLRCSPMKGHSHVYWYRQLPEEGLKFMVYLQKENIIDESGMPKERFSAEFPKEGPSILRIQQVVRGDSAAYFCASSPGTGVGETQYFGPGTRLLVL.

The J gene is TRBJ1-3, the V gene TRBV11-2; D gene unclear. The CDR3 loop spans 14 amino acids. V shed 3 bases and J shed 0 bases, with 6 bases lying between them. Per the germline V gene, CDR1 is SGHAT and CDR2 is FQNNGV. CDR3 residues: CASSLSRSGNTIYF. CDR3 nucleotide sequence: TGTGCCAGCAGCTTGTCGCGCTCTGGAAACACCATATATTTT.

This clone has a single count. The chain carries TRBV18 and TRBJ2-5; no clear D. The germline V and J ends were trimmed by 1 base and 5 bases, with 8 bases remaining between them. The CDR3 loop spans 13 amino acids. Germline V gene sequence: CDR1 KGHSH, CDR2 LQKENI. CDR3 coding DNA: TGTGCCAGCTCACCACAAAGGTCTGAGACCCAGTACTTC. It is translated as CASSPQRSETQYF.

V gene TRBV19 combines with J gene TRBJ1-5, with D tentatively TRBD1 (5 bases). This CDR3 comprises 14 residues. Trimming took 3 bases from V and 10 from J, leaving 16 bases between them. Germline CDR1 and CDR2: LNHDA and SQIVND (reference sequence). The chain's CDR3 is CASSMEGRGGPQHF. Written as DNA, the CDR3 is TGTGCCAGTAGTATGGAGGGACGGGGGGGACCCCAGCATTTT.

The rearrangement uses TRBV12-2 and TRBJ2-3; the table calls TRBD1, which could not be checked here. TRBV12-2 is given as a pseudogene. The CDR3 consists of 17 residues. This chain's CDR3 is CASRLEVHRKHTDTQYF. The DNA of the CDR3 is TGTGCAAGTCGCTTAGAAGTTCACCGCAAACACACAGATACGCAGTATTTT.

J is TRBJ1-3 and V is TRBV29-1; D is uncertain. The CDR3 sequence is 13 residues long. V lost 8 bases and J 4 bases, leaving 15 bases between the germline ends. CDR1 is SQVTM, CDR2 ANQGSEA, per germline. CDR3 residues: CSTSGIPGNTIYF. CDR3 in DNA: TGCAGCACTTCCGGGATCCCGGGAAACACCATATATTTT.

The gene calls are TRBV23-1 and TRBJ2-2; 8 positions agree with TRBD1. TRBV23-1 is reported as an ORF; its role is uncertain. V gave up 9 bases and J gave up 5 bases; unmatched junction bases: 5. This CDR3 is 13 amino acids long. CDR3 sequence (DNA): TGCGCCAGAAGACAGGGGCCTACCGGGGAGCTGTTTTTT. Translating it yields CARRQGPTGELFF.

This clone appeared once. The chain recombines TRBV6-1 with TRBJ2-3, with 11 bases aligning to TRBD2. The CDR3 totals 15 residues. V dropped 4 bases and J dropped 1; count of bases not matched to a gene: 1. Germline assignment: CDR1 MNHNS and CDR2 SASEGT. The CDR3 sequence: CASSALAGGTDTQYF. DNA for the CDR3: TGTGCCAGCAGTGCACTAGCGGGGGGCACAGATACGCAGTATTTT.

The rearrangement uses TRBV7-8 and TRBJ2-5; 7 nucleotides align to TRBD2. V shed 5 bases, J shed 5 bases, and the junction held 17 bases outside the gene matches. The CDR3 consists of 17 residues. Germline-derived CDR1 and CDR2 are SGHVS and FQNEAQ. DNA for the CDR3: TGTGCCAGCAGCCCCCGCGGGTTTGGGACTATGACGGAGACCCAGTACTTC. Its translation: CASSPRGFGTMTETQYF.